Listed here are 23 T cell receptor beta chains from one sample, sequenced in a study of identical twins (dated by TCRdb to 2015 to 2016). Libraries were made using 5' RACE. Sequenced using an Illumina HiSeq 2000. TCRdb applied fastp at Q25 and MiXCR to the public reads, then kept only in-frame beta chains. CDR3 protein sequences are deduplicated, and each keeps its most common genes and DNA. Within this sample are some 660,000 distinct CDR3 sequences, with 8.6% of them counted one time only. The ten top clones hold around 0.95% of the sample. This same sample was also taken into another study, of yellow fever vaccine responses in identical twins.

The sample consisted of PBMCs. All receptors come from a woman younger than 30 in good health.

There are a few counts of this clonotype. This rearrangement joins TRBV6-6 to TRBJ1-4; D unclear. This CDR3 is 13 amino acids long. Germline CDR1 MNHNY, CDR2 SVGAGI (reference sequence). V dropped 5 bases and J dropped 5 bases, with 9 bases sitting between them. The CDR3, as DNA: TGTGCCAGCAGTACCTACCGGAATGAAAAACTGTTTTTT. Its protein product is CASSTYRNEKLFF.

This clonotype came up a few times. The chain joins TRBV11-2 to TRBJ1-6; D gene ambiguous. V was trimmed by 5 bases and J by 6 bases, leaving 11 bases between them. The CDR3 has 14 amino acids. Germline loops: CDR1 SGHAT, CDR2 FQNNGV. The CDR3 is CASSIRTGNSPLHF. In DNA, the CDR3 is TGTGCCAGCAGCATCAGGACGGGTAATTCACCCCTCCACTTT.

The CDR3 protein is CASRESGTTIRGSSGANVLTF. In DNA, the CDR3 is TGCGCCAGCAGAGAGTCCGGGACAACCATCAGGGGAAGCTCTGGGGCCAACGTCCTGACTTTC. The chain employs TRBV5-1 and TRBJ2-6; TRBD1 might be the D (6 bases). The V end lost 5 bases, the J end lost 0 bases, and 27 bases lay between the germline ends. Germline V gene data show CDR1 as SGHRS and CDR2 as YFSETQ. The CDR3 is made up of 21 amino acids.

This clonotype was recorded many times. This sequence joins TRBV6-1 and TRBJ1-1, with D possibly TRBD1 on 6 matching bases. Deletions cut 2 bases from V and 1 base from J, with 8 bases between. CDR1 is MNHNS, CDR2 SASEGT, per germline. The CDR3 spans 14 residues. Here the CDR3 DNA reads TGTGCCAGCAGTGAAAGACAGGCGAACACTGAAGCTTTCTTT. Translating it yields CASSERQANTEAFF.

The V gene is TRBV4-3, the J gene TRBJ2-3, with 7 positions matching TRBD2. Unmatched junction bases numbered 12, after V lost 2 bases and J lost 4 bases. This CDR3 region has 17 residues. The germline CDR1 and CDR2 sequences are LGHNA and YSLEER. The CDR3 loop reads CASSQQPSGLIPDTQYF. In nucleotides, the CDR3 is TGCGCCAGCAGCCAACAGCCTTCGGGACTAATACCAGATACGCAGTATTTT.

In this sample, this clonotype turned up many times. The rearrangement joins TRBV4-3 to TRBJ2-3; D might be TRBD1 (5 bases). Germline CDR1 reads LGHNA; CDR2 reads YSLEER. V shed 1 base and J shed 2 bases, with 13 bases lying between them. CDR3 length: 16 residues. In nucleotides, the CDR3 is TGCGCCAGCAGCCAAGGAACAGGTTCCAACACAGATACGCAGTATTTT. It is translated as CASSQGTGSNTDTQYF.

This clonotype was seen many times. The rearrangement joins TRBV4-2 to TRBJ2-7, with 11 positions matching TRBD1. The J segment lost 4 bases and the V segment lost 9 bases, leaving 2 bases of the junction unmatched. The germline gives CDR1 LGHNA, CDR2 YNFKEQ. This CDR3 region has 12 residues. The CDR3, as DNA: TGTGCCAGTGGACAGGGGGCGTACGAGCAGTACTTC. It is translated as CASGQGAYEQYF.

This clonotype was recorded many times. This chain connects TRBV25-1 to TRBJ1-6; 9 bases line up with TRBD1. CDR3 size: 15 residues. Per germline, CDR1 MGHDK and CDR2 SYGVNS. Losses at the gene ends were 4 bases for V and 8 bases for J; bases not matched to a gene: 6. The CDR3 here is CASSGWTGEDSPLHF. The CDR3 DNA sequence: TGTGCCAGCAGTGGTTGGACAGGGGAGGATTCACCCCTCCACTTT.

The chain combines TRBV2 with TRBJ1-5; D unresolved. Germline V lookup: CDR1 SNHLY, CDR2 FYNNEI. The ends were cut back, 2 bases at V and 1 base at J, with 9 bases in the middle. The CDR3 is 15 amino acids. CDR3 protein: CASSENWSSNQPQHF. CDR3 DNA: TGTGCCAGCAGTGAAAATTGGTCGAGCAATCAGCCCCAGCATTTT. The full variable domain, completed using reference TRBV2 and TRBJ1-5, is EPEVTQTPSHQVTQMGQEVILRCVPISNHLYFYWYRQILGQKVEFLVSFYNNEISEKSEIFDDQFSVERPDGSNFTLKIRSTKLEDSAMYFCASSENWSSNQPQHFGDGTRLSIL.

This clonotype was counted ten times or more. The CDR3 DNA reads as TGTGCCAGCAGCTTTGGTGCATTTACGAACACCGGGGAGCTGTTTTTT. It specifies CASSFGAFTNTGELFF. The rearrangement uses TRBV7-9 and TRBJ2-2; D gene unclear. Germline V gene sequence: CDR1 SEHNR, CDR2 FQNEAQ (reference sequence). The CDR3 runs 16 residues. With 3 bases removed from V and 0 bases from J, the gap between germline ends came to 11 bases.

This clonotype was counted a few times. This sequence joins TRBV6-5 and TRBJ2-2, with D unclear. Germline V lookup: CDR1 MNHEY, CDR2 SVGAGI. Trimming removed 2 bases from V and 2 bases from J, with 6 bases in between. The CDR3 has 14 amino acids. The CDR3 region has the DNA TGTGCCAGCAGTTACAATGTAAACACCGGGGAGCTGTTTTTT. Translated: CASSYNVNTGELFF.

This rearrangement joins TRBV9 to TRBJ2-7; 10 nucleotides agree with TRBD2. CDR1 and CDR2 (germline): SGDLS, YYNGEE. V dropped 0 bases and J dropped 4; count of bases not matched to a gene: 4. The CDR3 sequence is 15 residues long. The CDR3 bases are TGTGCCAGCAGCGTAGCGAGCGGGGGGGCTTACGAGCAGTACTTC. It specifies CASSVASGGAYEQYF.

Notes on this clonotype: A much larger clone is a single base away; this may be a read error. The chain couples TRBV5-5 to TRBJ2-3; 7 nucleotides match TRBD1. CDR3 size: 16 residues. Germline values: CDR1 SGHKS, CDR2 YYEKEE (reference sequence). The CDR3 DNA reads TGTGCCAGCAGCTGGACGACAGGGACGGTGGCAGATACGCGGTATTTT. This sequence encodes CASSWTTGTVADTRYF.

As DNA, the CDR3 is TGCGCCAGCAGCTTGGCCAGGCCTTCCTACGAGCAGTACTTC. Translating gives CASSLARPSYEQYF. This sequence joins TRBV5-1 and TRBJ2-7; D uncertain. The germline gives CDR1 SGHRS, CDR2 YFSETQ. V lost 0 bases to trimming and J lost 1 base, with 8 bases between them. The CDR3 loop spans 14 amino acids.

In this sample, this clonotype turned up a few times. The gene calls are TRBV20-1 and TRBJ2-7; 7 positions agree with TRBD1. The germline CDR1 and CDR2 sequences are DFQATT and SNEGSKA (reference sequence). CDR3 length: 16 amino acids. V lost 1 base and J lost 4; bases outside the gene matches: 13. DNA of the CDR3: TGCAGTGCTAGAGCCACGGACAGGCCCGGGGTTTACGAGCAGTACTTC. Its translation: CSARATDRPGVYEQYF.

This clonotype has only a few counts. V is TRBV20-1 and J is TRBJ2-2; a weak D match, TRBD1 (5 bases). The CDR3 covers 12 residues. V was pared by 4 bases and J by 3 bases, with 6 bases between. The germline V gene has CDR1 DFQATT and CDR2 SNEGSKA (reference sequence). DNA for the CDR3: TGCAGTGCTACCAGGGACACCGGGGAGCTGTTTTTT. Translating it yields CSATRDTGELFF.

In the case of this clonotype: This could be a read error, since a much larger clone is one nucleotide away. This chain joins TRBV2 and TRBJ2-3; D uncertain. The CDR3 sequence is 10 residues long. The germline gives CDR1 SNHLY, CDR2 FYNNEI. V was pared by 7 bases and J by 6 bases, with 5 bases between. The CDR3 DNA follows: TGTGCCAGCATGGGGGATACGCAGTATTTT. Translating it yields CASMGDTQYF.

This clonotype was found a few times. The CDR3 bases are TGTGCCAGCAGCACCTTCGGGGTAGATACGCAGTATTTT. Amino acid sequence: CASSTFGVDTQYF. The J gene is TRBJ2-3, the V gene TRBV7-9, with D possibly TRBD2 on 5 matching bases. Trimming removed 5 bases from V and 5 bases from J, with 11 bases in between. CDR1 is SEHNR, CDR2 FQNEAQ, per germline (reference sequence). The CDR3 extends over 13 amino acids.

Many counts were recorded for this clonotype. The gene calls are TRBV5-1 and TRBJ1-6; D ambiguous. Germline-derived CDR1 and CDR2 are SGHRS and YFSETQ. Trimming cost V 0 bases and J 0 bases, with 10 bases left between them. CDR3 length: 17 amino acids. CDR3 loop: CASSLARTGSYNSPLHF. DNA for the CDR3: TGCGCCAGCAGCTTGGCCAGGACGGGCTCCTATAATTCACCCCTCCACTTT.

This clonotype was seen ten or more times. The rearrangement links TRBV4-1 to TRBJ2-5, with unresolved D. The ends were cut back, 0 bases at V and 4 bases at J, with 18 bases in the middle. Germline lookup yields CDR1 MGHRA and CDR2 YSYEKL. The CDR3 spans 17 residues. The CDR3 is CASSQDFATMGSETQYF. The CDR3 DNA is TGCGCCAGCAGCCAAGATTTCGCAACCATGGGATCAGAGACCCAGTACTTC.

This clonotype was observed a handful of times. This rearrangement joins TRBV6-5 to TRBJ2-7, with a tentative D call TRBD2 (7 bases). The length of the CDR3 is 15 residues. Trimming took off 2 bases at V and 4 bases at J, with 15 bases between the two ends. Germline CDR1 is MNHEY and CDR2 is SVGAGI. The chain's CDR3 is CASSYKGGEAYEQYF. The CDR3 coding sequence is TGTGCCAGCAGTTACAAAGGGGGGGAGGCGTACGAGCAGTACTTC.

This clonotype was detected a few times. The V and J genes are TRBV9 and TRBJ2-3; no reliable D call. The CDR3 has 14 amino acids. The germline V gene encodes CDR1 SGDLS and CDR2 YYNGEE. The ends were cut back, 2 bases at V and 5 bases at J, with 12 bases in the middle. The chain's CDR3 is CASSVFSTQDTQYF. The CDR3 DNA reads TGTGCCAGCAGCGTCTTTTCGACTCAAGATACGCAGTATTTT.

This clonotype has a handful of counts. This chain links TRBV4-3 with TRBJ1-1; D not resolved. CDR3 length equals 16 residues. From germline, CDR1 is LGHNA and CDR2 YSLEER. V was clipped by 1 base and J by 5 bases, with 17 bases between them. For the CDR3, the DNA is TGCGCCAGCAGCCAAGTACGTAGAGGTTTGAGTACTGAAGCTTTCTTT. Its protein is CASSQVRRGLSTEAFF.